The 32 T cell receptor beta chains reported below all come from one sample, sequenced in a study of PD-1 blockade in classical Hodgkin lymphoma. Relapse after autologous stem cell transplantation occurred in every patient, and brentuximab vedotin exposure varied. Repertoires were generated with immunoSEQ multiplex PCR, while TCRdb's copy carries only in-frame clones and drops some. The repertoire holds just over 60,000 clones, with around 89% as singletons. Here the sequenced sample was peripheral blood mononuclear cells (PBMCs), taken at baseline. These receptors all stem from a human donor with classical Hodgkin lymphoma.

The chain links TRBV7-8 to TRBJ1-5; D is undetermined. V was pared by 4 bases and J by 3 bases, with 13 bases between. Germline V gene lookup returns CDR1 SGHVS and CDR2 FQNEAQ. The CDR3 is 15 amino acids. CDR3 sequence (DNA): TGTGCCAGCAGCTCAATAAGCCTCACCAATCAGCCCCAGCATTTT. The encoded protein is CASSSISLTNQPQHF.

The chain links TRBV7-9 to TRBJ1-4, with D possibly TRBD1 on 5 matching bases. Trimming removed 4 bases from V and 6 bases from J, with 27 bases in between. CDR3 length: 19 amino acids. The germline V gene encodes CDR1 SEHNR and CDR2 FQNEAQ (reference sequence). The CDR3 nucleotides are TGTGCCAGCAGCTCCGGTCTGGGCCAGGAAGGGGCTAGTTATGAAAAACTGTTTTTT. As protein: CASSSGLGQEGASYEKLFF.

This clone was seen only a few times. J is TRBJ2-3 and V is TRBV28; TRBD1 matches 7 bases. V lost 5 bases, J lost 4 bases, and 15 bases stayed unmatched. The germline gives CDR1 MDHEN, CDR2 SYDVKM. CDR3 size: 17 residues. The CDR3 sequence: CASSPPPDRSPADTQYF. The CDR3 nucleotides are TGTGCCAGCAGTCCTCCCCCGGACAGGAGCCCCGCAGATACGCAGTATTTT.

The rearrangement uses TRBV11-3 and TRBJ2-4; 9 bases are a match to TRBD1. V lost 4 bases and J lost 8; bases outside the gene matches: 3. Germline-derived CDR1 and CDR2 are SGHNT and YENEEA. The CDR3 has 13 amino acids. The chain's CDR3 is CASSSGQGHIQYF. Here the CDR3 DNA reads TGTGCCAGCAGCTCGGGACAGGGTCACATTCAGTACTTC. The entire variable domain, with the rest obtained from reference TRBV11-3 and TRBJ2-4, is as follows: EAGVVQSPRYKIIEKKQPVAFWCNPISGHNTLYWYLQNLGQGPELLIRYENEEAVDDSQLPKDRFSAERLKGVDSTLKIQPAELGDSAVYLCASSSGQGHIQYFGAGTRLSVL.

The rearrangement joins TRBV7-6 to TRBJ2-5; weak D call: TRBD2 (7 bases). CDR1 and CDR2 (germline): SGHVS, FNYEAQ. V lost 6 bases, J lost 4 bases, and 21 bases lay in between. The CDR3 spans 16 residues. CDR3 sequence: CASSRDGGRDVETQYF. The CDR3 region has the DNA TGTGCCAGCAGTCGCGACGGGGGGCGGGACGTAGAGACCCAGTACTTC. Filled out from reference TRBV7-6 and TRBJ2-5, the complete variable domain reads GAGVSQSPRYKVTKRGQDVALRCDPISGHVSLYWYRQALGQGPEFLTYFNYEAQQDKSGLPNDRFSAERPEGSISTLTIQRTEQRDSAMYRCASSRDGGRDVETQYFGPGTRLLVL.

The chain links TRBV5-1 to TRBJ2-3; D is unresolved. Deletions cut 2 bases from V and 0 bases from J, with 7 bases between. Per germline, CDR1 SGHRS and CDR2 YFSETQ. This CDR3 comprises 14 residues. CDR3 bases: TGCGCCAGCAGCTTTGGACGGAGCACAGATACGCAGTATTTT. Translation gives CASSFGRSTDTQYF.

The chain has TRBV6-1 and TRBJ2-5, with 13 bases lining up with TRBD2. In germline, CDR1 is MNHNS, CDR2 SASEGT. V lost 5 bases, J lost 5 bases, and 5 bases stayed unmatched. This CDR3 is 15 amino acids long. The DNA of the CDR3 is TGTGCCAGCAGTTCGGGACTAGCGGGGAGGGAGACCCAGTACTTC. Its protein is CASSSGLAGRETQYF.

The genes are TRBV28 and TRBJ1-1; no clear D. The CDR3 has 15 residues. V shed 3 bases and J shed 6 bases, with 17 bases lying between them. Per the germline V gene, CDR1 is MDHEN and CDR2 is SYDVKM. The CDR3 spells CASSFRSYVIAEAFF. CDR3 nucleotides: TGTGCCAGCAGTTTTCGGTCCTACGTCATCGCTGAAGCTTTCTTT.

This rearrangement joins TRBV30 to TRBJ1-2; 9 nucleotides match TRBD1. CDR3 length equals 11 residues. Germline assignment: CDR1 GTSNPN and CDR2 SVGIG (reference sequence). V shed 4 bases and J 7 bases; nucleotides not matched to a gene: 1. The CDR3 is CAWTTGGGYTF. CDR3 nucleotides: TGTGCCTGGACGACAGGGGGTGGCTACACCTTC.

This clone has only a few counts. This chain connects TRBV30 to TRBJ1-6; 7 bases agree with TRBD1. The CDR3 loop spans 18 amino acids. V shed 2 bases, J shed 8 bases, and the junction held 18 bases outside the gene matches. The germline V gene has CDR1 GTSNPN and CDR2 SVGIG (reference sequence). CDR3 region: CAWSRMTLDRSRYSPLHF. The CDR3 DNA is TGTGCCTGGAGTCGGATGACTCTGGACAGGAGCAGATATTCACCCCTCCACTTT.

This chain joins TRBV13 and TRBJ2-1; D may be TRBD1 (5 bases). Germline assignment: CDR1 PRHDT and CDR2 FYEKMQ (reference sequence). There are 12 residues in the CDR3. V dropped 4 bases and J dropped 10 bases, with 11 bases sitting between them. In DNA form, the CDR3 reads TGTGCCAGCAGCTACCTACCAGGGGAGCAGTTCTTC. This translates into CASSYLPGEQFF.

This chain connects TRBV15 to TRBJ2-7; the D is unclear. Trimming took 4 bases from V and 7 from J, leaving 14 bases between them. CDR3 length equals 13 residues. Germline CDR1 is LNHNV and CDR2 is YYDKDF (reference sequence). Written as DNA, the CDR3 is TGTGCCACCAGCACCCTTACCTCGCGAGAGCAGTACTTC. This sequence encodes CATSTLTSREQYF.

This clone occurred once. This chain links TRBV29-1 with TRBJ1-1, with D perhaps TRBD1 (6 bases). V dropped 2 bases and J dropped 2 bases, with 12 bases sitting between them. The germline CDR1 and CDR2 sequences are SQVTM and ANQGSEA. The CDR3 loop spans 14 amino acids. CDR3 protein: CSVEWGGANTEAFF. The CDR3 coding sequence is TGCAGCGTTGAATGGGGGGGGGCTAACACTGAAGCTTTCTTT.

The chain combines TRBV30 with TRBJ2-1; the D is unclear. Per the germline V gene, CDR1 is GTSNPN and CDR2 is SVGIG (reference sequence). Trimming left V 2 bases short and J 3 bases short, with 5 bases between. There are 12 residues in the CDR3. The CDR3 DNA reads as TGTGCCTGGAGTACCTACTACAATGAGCAGTTCTTC. The encoded protein is CAWSTYYNEQFF.

V and J are TRBV27 and TRBJ2-5; possible D gene TRBD1, 7 bases. The CDR3 extends over 13 amino acids. Germline loops: CDR1 MNHEY, CDR2 SMNVEV (reference sequence). V lost 3 bases and J 4 bases, leaving 9 bases between the germline ends. DNA for the CDR3: TGTGCCAGCAGTTTTCAGGGGGGAGAGACCCAGTACTTC. Protein product: CASSFQGGETQYF.

The CDR3 here is CASLSGFSSYEQYF. Written as DNA, the CDR3 is TGCGCCAGCCTTTCGGGGTTTTCTTCCTACGAGCAGTACTTC. The V gene is TRBV5-1, the J gene TRBJ2-7, with D maybe TRBD2 (5 bases). The germline CDR1 and CDR2 sequences are SGHRS and YFSETQ. The V gene lost 7 bases and the J gene lost 1 base, with 15 bases spanning the gap. The CDR3 consists of 14 residues.

V and J are TRBV7-2 and TRBJ2-7; D remains ambiguous. Trimming stripped 3 bases from V and 2 bases from J, with 8 bases between. CDR1 is SGHTA, CDR2 FQGNSA, per germline. CDR3 length equals 13 residues. The CDR3 loop is CASSFSPAYEQYF. The CDR3, as DNA: TGTGCCAGCAGCTTTAGTCCAGCCTACGAGCAGTACTTC.

This clone was observed a single time. The V call is TRBV6-6, the J call TRBJ1-2, with 7 nucleotides matching TRBD1. This CDR3 contains 13 residues. Germline V CDR1 and CDR2: MNHNY, SVGAGI (reference sequence). The V segment lost 4 bases and the J segment 6 bases; nucleotides outside the gene matches: 5. CDR3 in amino acids: CASSSDRADGYTF. As DNA, the CDR3 is TGTGCCAGCAGTTCCGACAGGGCTGATGGCTACACCTTC.

This rearrangement joins TRBV5-5 to TRBJ2-7; possibly TRBD1 for D (6 bases). Germline V gene data show CDR1 as SGHKS and CDR2 as YYEKEE (reference sequence). The CDR3 consists of 15 residues. V lost 1 base to trimming and J lost 4 bases, with 15 bases between them. The CDR3 region has the DNA TGTGCCAGCAGCTTGTTAGGACAGCCCCTGTACGAGCAGTACTTC. Protein product: CASSLLGQPLYEQYF.

The V call is TRBV5-4, the J call TRBJ1-3, with D perhaps TRBD1 (6 bases). V shed 4 bases and J shed 7 bases, with 18 bases lying between them. This CDR3 region has 15 residues. CDR1 is SGHNT, CDR2 YYREEE, per germline (reference sequence). The CDR3 reads CASSTMDSFGNTIYF. The CDR3 DNA sequence: TGTGCCAGCAGCACGATGGACAGTTTCGGGAACACCATATATTTT.

The gene calls are TRBV6-6 and TRBJ2-3, with 9 bases aligning to TRBD2. The V segment lost 4 bases and the J segment 1 base; nucleotides outside the gene matches: 6. The CDR3 is made up of 16 amino acids. Germline CDR1 and CDR2: MNHNY and SVGAGI (reference sequence). The CDR3 DNA is TGTGCCAGCAGTTTCTCTGAGCGGGGGGGCACAGATACGCAGTATTTT. It is translated as CASSFSERGGTDTQYF.

A remark on this clone: This may be a read error: a much more frequent sequence differs by one nucleotide. The V and J genes are TRBV4-2 and TRBJ2-1; no definite D call. Germline CDR1 and CDR2: LGHNA and YNFKEQ. The V gene lost 4 bases and the J gene lost 5 bases, with 6 bases spanning the gap. This CDR3 contains 12 residues. CDR3: CASSPTNNEQFF. CDR3 nucleotides: TGTGCCAGCAGCCCGACCAACAATGAGCAGTTCTTC.

This clone was recorded a few times. The chain carries TRBV5-1 and TRBJ1-4, with D tentatively TRBD1 (5 bases). Germline V gene lookup returns CDR1 SGHRS and CDR2 YFSETQ. This CDR3 contains 14 residues. Trimming pared 7 bases from V and 8 bases from J, leaving 18 bases between. The CDR3 reads CASGGEGTGEKLFF. CDR3 nucleotide sequence: TGCGCCAGCGGGGGTGAAGGGACGGGAGAAAAACTGTTTTTT.

About this clone itself: Mismatch with germline at one junction end may stem from a read error. Within the sample, other DNA sequences also encode this same CDR3. This chain uses TRBV11-2 with TRBJ2-7; D unclear. CDR1 is SGHAT, CDR2 FQNNGV, per germline. The CDR3 consists of 12 residues. CDR3 bases: TGTGCCAGTAGCTTAGGAACCTACGAGCAGTACTTC. It yields the protein CASSLGTYEQYF.

The V gene is TRBV6-5, the J gene TRBJ2-7; TRBD2 agrees at 11 bases. J gave up 4 bases and V 6 bases, and 2 bases lay outside the gene matches. Germline loops: CDR1 MNHEY, CDR2 SVGAGI. This CDR3 is 13 amino acids long. CDR3 in amino acids: CASRTSGVYEQYF. The CDR3 bases are TGTGCCAGCAGGACTAGCGGGGTTTACGAGCAGTACTTC.

The V call is TRBV7-9, the J call TRBJ1-1, with a possible D match to TRBD1 (5 bases). Per the germline V gene, CDR1 is SEHNR and CDR2 is FQNEAQ (reference sequence). This CDR3 spans 14 amino acids. V was clipped by 5 bases and J by 3 bases, with 13 bases between them. In nucleotides, the CDR3 is TGTGCCAGCAGCCCAACCACGGGGGACACTGAAGCTTTCTTT. It encodes CASSPTTGDTEAFF.

CDR3 nucleotides: TGTGCCACTCAGCGGCTGCATAATTCACCCCTCCACTTT. This translates into CATQRLHNSPLHF. The chain links TRBV7-6 to TRBJ1-6; no firm D call. This CDR3 has 13 residues. Germline CDR1 is SGHVS and CDR2 is FNYEAQ. Trimming shortened V by 10 bases and J by 5 bases, and 12 bases separated the two germline ends.

The V gene is TRBV10-3, the J gene TRBJ2-5; 10 positions match TRBD2. The germline V gene encodes CDR1 ENHRY and CDR2 SYGVKD. CDR3 length: 14 residues. V lost 10 bases to trimming and J lost 3 bases; unmatched junction nucleotides: 8. The CDR3 region is CATTPLAGEETQYF. CDR3 coding DNA: TGTGCCACCACACCTCTAGCGGGGGAAGAGACCCAGTACTTC.

This clone was detected only once. The rearrangement links TRBV19 to TRBJ2-2; D is possibly TRBD1 (6 bases). The V gene's germline CDR1 is LNHDA and CDR2 SQIVND (reference sequence). The CDR3 covers 11 residues. As DNA, the CDR3 is TGTGGGACAGAGAACACCGGGGAGCTGTTTTTT. This gives the protein CGTENTGELFF.

V is TRBV9 and J is TRBJ1-2; no definite D call. Germline CDR1 SGDLS, CDR2 YYNGEE. V lost 6 bases and J 0 bases, leaving 12 bases between the germline ends. The CDR3 consists of 14 residues. The CDR3, as DNA: TGTGCCAGCACCCTCGGCCCTTCTAACTATGGCTACACCTTC. It translates to CASTLGPSNYGYTF.

The chain has TRBV9 and TRBJ1-5; TRBD1 agrees at 9 bases. J gave up 5 bases and V 1 base, and 4 bases lay outside the gene matches. The CDR3 extends over 15 amino acids. Per germline, CDR1 SGDLS and CDR2 YYNGEE. The CDR3 coding sequence is TGTGCCAGCAGCGTAATCCGGGACAGGGATCAGCCCCAGCATTTT. Translated, it gives CASSVIRDRDQPQHF.

This chain connects TRBV7-3 to TRBJ2-5; unclear D gene. Germline assignment: CDR1 SGHTA and CDR2 FQGTGA. Trimming removed 7 bases from V and 5 bases from J, with 20 bases in between. CDR3 length: 15 residues. The CDR3 spells CASTPTPSVGETQYF. As DNA, the CDR3 is TGTGCCAGCACCCCGACACCCTCAGTGGGGGAGACCCAGTACTTC.